Shown below are 7 T cell receptor beta chains from a single sample sequenced in a study of immune cell composition in non-small cell lung cancer (dated by TCRdb to about 2017). Non-adjacent lung tissue from the same patient, taken as far from the tumour as possible and at least 3 cm away, was used for the normal lung samples. The library was obtained by the immunoSEQ multiplex PCR assay. Held by TCRdb, this immuneACCESS table contains in-frame sequences only and omits some clones. Under half of the omission traces to an unresolved V gene where checked; the cause of the rest is unknown. Counted in this sample were roughly 2,000 clones; 72% of them appeared once. Around 8.8% of the sample is held by the ten biggest clonotypes. Material for sequencing was non-adjacent lung tissue. These receptors were obtained from a human donor with non-small cell lung cancer.

This chain links TRBV28 with TRBJ2-1, with D perhaps TRBD1 (6 bases). CDR1 and CDR2 (germline): MDHEN, SYDVKM. V gave up 2 bases and J gave up 4 bases, with 12 bases separating them. CDR3 length: 15 amino acids. CDR3 sequence reads: CASSLGGRPYNEQFF. CDR3 nucleotide sequence: TGTGCCAGCAGTTTAGGGGGCAGACCATACAATGAGCAGTTCTTC.

The rearrangement links TRBV28 to TRBJ2-1, with TRBD2 identical over 13 bases. The CDR3 extends over 15 amino acids. The V and J ends lost 11 bases and 3 bases, in that order; junction bases with no gene match: 7. Germline CDR1 reads MDHEN; CDR2 reads SYDVKM. CDR3 coding DNA: TGTGCCTCGGGACTAGCGGGACCTCTCTACAATGAGCAGTTCTTC. It encodes CASGLAGPLYNEQFF.

The chain has TRBV7-2 and TRBJ1-5; D possibly corresponds to TRBD1 (6 bases). The CDR3 runs 16 residues. CDR1 and CDR2 (germline): SGHTA, FQGNSA. Trimming pared 1 base from V and 1 base from J, leaving 11 bases between. The CDR3 spells CASSLGGGGSNQPQHF. DNA of the CDR3: TGTGCCAGCAGCTTAGGCGGGGGCGGGAGCAATCAGCCCCAGCATTTT.

The CDR3 region is CASSPLAGGPTYEQYF. In nucleotides, the CDR3 is TGTGCCAGCAGCCCTCTAGCGGGAGGGCCTACCTACGAGCAGTACTTC. The V and J genes are TRBV14 and TRBJ2-7; the match to TRBD2 covers 12 bases. CDR1 and CDR2 (germline): SGHDN, FVKESK. This CDR3 comprises 16 residues. V shed 4 bases, J shed 2 bases, and the junction held 6 bases outside the gene matches.

The chain has TRBV27 and TRBJ2-7; D is uncertain. V lost 5 bases and J lost 0, with 17 bases in between. The CDR3 runs 16 residues. Per germline, CDR1 MNHEY and CDR2 SMNVEV (reference sequence). CDR3 DNA: TGTGCCAGCAGTCCCTCCCCACATCCTAGCTCCTACGAGCAGTACTTC. It translates to CASSPSPHPSSYEQYF.

This clone was seen a few times. This sequence joins TRBV7-3 and TRBJ2-3; TRBD2 matches at 9 bases. There are 16 residues in the CDR3. The germline V gene encodes CDR1 SGHTA and CDR2 FQGTGA. V was clipped by 4 bases and J by 6 bases; unmatched bases: 11. The CDR3 region has the DNA TGTGCCAGCAGCTCTTCTCAAGCGGGAGGTCGTGATACGCAGTATTTT. Amino acids: CASSSSQAGGRDTQYF. Filled out from reference TRBV7-3 and TRBJ2-3, the complete variable domain reads GAGVSQTPSNKVTEKGKYVELRCDPISGHTALYWYRQSLGQGPEFLIYFQGTGAADDSGLPNDRFFAVRPEGSVSTLKIQRTERGDSAVYLCASSSSQAGGRDTQYFGPGTRLTVL.

This clone was counted between two and nine times. The chain joins TRBV19 to TRBJ1-2; 9 nucleotides align to TRBD1. The CDR3 contains 13 residues. Germline CDR1 LNHDA, CDR2 SQIVND (reference sequence). The junction had 9 bases not matched to a gene; V was cut back by 8 bases and J by 8 bases. The CDR3 sequence is CASSTGTGSGYTF. In DNA, the CDR3 is TGTGCCAGTTCGACCGGGACAGGGAGCGGCTACACCTTC. Based on the CDR3 plus reference TRBV19 and TRBJ1-2, the full variable domain is DGGITQSPKYLFRKEGQNVTLSCEQNLNHDAMYWYRQDPGQGLRLIYYSQIVNDFQKGDIAEGYSVSREKKESFPLTVTSAQKNPTAFYLCASSTGTGSGYTFGSGTRLTVV.